These T cell receptor beta chains were read from a single sample in a study of shared clonotypes between healthy human individuals. The table came from immunoSEQ multiplex PCR; TCRdb's copy has only in-frame clones and leaves some out. The sample includes some 690,000 clones, less than 95% of them seen just once. The specimen was memory CD8+ T cells from PBMCs. Every receptor here comes from a man younger than 35 in good health. Some clones in this sample may be carry-over from other donors' samples. The conserved cysteine and the conserved F or W are not part of the CDR3 here. Part of the rows lack a size; the others show once, few, many or a class for expanded clones.

V,J,size,CDR3
TRBV7-9,TRBJ2-5,-,ASSHRDNEETQY
TRBV2,TRBJ2-7,-,ASSPWGTGFGTGYEQY
TRBV4-3,TRBJ1-1,-,ASSQGQPNTEAF
TRBV27,TRBJ1-5,once,ASSFRGISNQPQH
TRBV15,TRBJ1-1,-,ATSREFQGGNTEAF
TRBV7-9,TRBJ2-7,-,ASSTGATYEQY
TRBV2,TRBJ1-5,few,ASSEAGTGRQPQH
TRBV28,TRBJ2-5,-,ASRRVRETQY
TRBV30,TRBJ1-1,few,AWDSIYANRNTEAF
TRBV6-1,TRBJ2-2,-,ASPRGAGELF
TRBV28,TRBJ2-5,-,ASSLGLAGAETQY
TRBV4-3,TRBJ1-3,-,ASSQESGGSSGNTIY
TRBV6-5,TRBJ1-1,-,ASSWIPRRTEAF
TRBV29-1,TRBJ2-5,-,SVLSGAQETQY
TRBV27,TRBJ2-1,-,ASSLSSGGDEQF
TRBV6-5,TRBJ1-2,-,ASNLDRAANYGYT
TRBV5-6,TRBJ2-7,-,ASSSGLANVKSYEQY
TRBV4-1,TRBJ1-4,-,ASSLRDRGGEKLF
TRBV6-5,TRBJ1-5,-,ASSPRELDQPQH
TRBV14,TRBJ2-7,-,ASSQRQGRNPYEQY
TRBV27,TRBJ2-2,-,ASSLLLAGGPNTGELF
TRBV7-6,TRBJ1-3,-,ASSFPIEARAGEGIGNTIY
TRBV4-3,TRBJ2-7,-,ASSQGMATTSSYEQY
TRBV7-9,TRBJ2-5,-,ASSLDRLAGEETQY
TRBV19,TRBJ1-5,-,ASEAIWDRGLPSNQPQH
TRBV2,TRBJ2-3,-,ASNPGGAESPDTQY
TRBV25-1,TRBJ2-2,-,ASSDGPAGELF
TRBV6-6,TRBJ2-4,-,ASSYSWAAKNIQY
TRBV28,TRBJ2-3,-,ASSFSTDTQY
TRBV27,TRBJ2-1,-,ASYQRNNEQF
TRBV14,TRBJ2-3,-,ASSQDLADQYTQY
TRBV27,TRBJ2-7,-,ASRQRQGVNSYEQY
TRBV4-3,TRBJ1-4,-,ASSQVSGGTVEKLF
TRBV18,TRBJ2-5,-,ASSPLPRRRSETQY
TRBV28,TRBJ2-2,-,ASSGDWNTGELF